These 13 T cell receptor beta chains came from one sample sequenced in a study of PD-1 blockade in classical Hodgkin lymphoma. Autologous stem cell transplantation was followed by relapse in every patient, and brentuximab vedotin exposure varied. Profiling relied on immunoSEQ multiplex PCR, and the TCRdb table lists in-frame clones only, not all of them. The data show approximately 7,400 clones, with about three quarters seen just once and about 62% held by the top ten. The starting material was peripheral blood mononuclear cells (PBMCs), obtained at baseline. The receptors stem from a human donor with classical Hodgkin lymphoma.

The rearrangement joins TRBV4-1 to TRBJ1-2; maybe TRBD1 (6 bases). The CDR3 consists of 14 residues. CDR1 MGHRA and CDR2 YSYEKL come from the germline V gene. Trimming shortened V by 4 bases and J by 3 bases, and 12 bases separated the two germline ends. This chain's CDR3 is CASSRQGSDYGYTF. As DNA, the CDR3 is TGCGCCAGCAGCCGCCAGGGGAGCGACTATGGCTACACCTTC.

The chain recombines TRBV9 with TRBJ2-1, with TRBD2 matching over 10 bases. The CDR3 consists of 15 residues. V was clipped by 7 bases and J by 4 bases; unmatched bases: 8. Germline V gene data show CDR1 as SGDLS and CDR2 as YYNGEE. Here the CDR3 DNA reads TGTGCCAGCGGCCCTAGCGGGGGCCTGTACAATGAGCAGTTCTTC. Translating it yields CASGPSGGLYNEQFF.

This CDR3 reads CSVGSAHGYTF. The CDR3 DNA reads as TGCAGCGTTGGGTCGGCCCATGGCTACACCTTC. The chain has TRBV29-1 and TRBJ1-2, with no clear D. Trimming removed 4 bases from V and 6 bases from J, with 9 bases in between. Per germline, CDR1 SQVTM and CDR2 ANQGSEA. This CDR3 contains 11 residues. The full variable domain, completed using reference TRBV29-1 and TRBJ1-2, is SAVISQKPSRDICQRGTSLTIQCQVDSQVTMMFWYRQQPGQSLTLIATANQGSEATYESGFVIDKFPISRPNLTFSTLTVSNMSPEDSSIYLCSVGSAHGYTFGSGTRLTVV.

The rearrangement joins TRBV18 to TRBJ2-3; D uncertain. V shed 4 bases and J shed 0 bases, with 5 bases lying between them. The length of the CDR3 is 13 residues. Germline values: CDR1 KGHSH, CDR2 LQKENI. The CDR3 here is CASSLSSTDTQYF. The CDR3 nucleotides are TGTGCCAGCTCACTTTCTAGCACAGATACGCAGTATTTT.

The rearrangement joins TRBV6-1 to TRBJ2-7; D not certain. CDR1 MNHNS and CDR2 SASEGT come from the germline V gene. The V end lost 6 bases, the J end lost 2 bases, and 8 bases lay between the germline ends. This CDR3 is built from 12 residues. This CDR3 reads CASRTGTYEQYF. The CDR3 DNA follows: TGTGCCAGCAGAACCGGAACCTACGAGCAGTACTTC.

This clone appeared a few times. This chain joins TRBV7-2 and TRBJ2-3, with D possibly TRBD2 on 6 matching bases. This CDR3 region has 16 residues. Germline CDR1 SGHTA, CDR2 FQGNSA. Between the trimmed V and J ends, which lost 3 bases and 0 bases, there was a span of 13 bases. The CDR3 DNA is TGTGCCAGCAGCTTTTTCGGGAGCGTGAGCACAGATACGCAGTATTTT. Translated, it gives CASSFFGSVSTDTQYF.

Remarks on this clone: The sample holds other DNA sequences that translate to the same CDR3. The chain couples TRBV30 to TRBJ2-7; 11 bases fit TRBD2. CDR1 GTSNPN and CDR2 SVGIG come from the germline V gene (reference sequence). V was clipped by 5 bases and J by 7 bases; unmatched bases: 7. This CDR3 spans 13 amino acids. Here the CDR3 DNA reads TGTGCCTGGGGACTAGCGGGCGGGGGGGAGCAGTACTTC. It encodes CAWGLAGGGEQYF.

The chain uses TRBV30 and TRBJ2-3, with 10 bases that match TRBD1. The V and J ends lost 5 bases and 5 bases, in that order; junction bases with no gene match: 10. CDR1 is GTSNPN and CDR2 is SVGIG in the germline V gene (reference sequence). The CDR3 totals 15 residues. The CDR3 reads CAWGGLGQGKDTQYF. CDR3 nucleotides: TGTGCCTGGGGGGGTTTGGGACAGGGGAAAGATACGCAGTATTTT.

The CDR3 here is CASSLEQGSYNSPLHF. CDR3 DNA: TGCGCCAGCAGCTTGGAGCAGGGGTCCTATAATTCACCCCTCCACTTT. This chain uses TRBV5-1 with TRBJ1-6; possibly TRBD1 for D (6 bases). The germline V gene has CDR1 SGHRS and CDR2 YFSETQ. The CDR3 loop spans 16 amino acids. The V end lost 0 bases, the J end lost 1 base, and 8 bases lay between the germline ends.

This chain connects TRBV27 to TRBJ1-3, with a weak D call TRBD1 (5 bases). V lost 4 bases, J lost 9 bases, and 13 bases lay in between. The CDR3 consists of 13 residues. In germline, CDR1 is MNHEY, CDR2 SMNVEV (reference sequence). The CDR3 sequence is CASSSLDSLTIYF. The CDR3 coding sequence is TGTGCCAGCAGTTCCCTAGACAGTCTCACCATATATTTT.

The V gene is TRBV27, the J gene TRBJ2-1; a possible D gene is TRBD2 (5 bases). V gave up 3 bases and J gave up 5 bases, with 11 bases separating them. The CDR3 sequence is 14 residues long. Germline V lookup: CDR1 MNHEY, CDR2 SMNVEV (reference sequence). The CDR3 nucleotides are TGTGCCAGCAGTTTCGCCGGGAAAAACAATGAGCAGTTCTTC. Translation: CASSFAGKNNEQFF.

This clone ranks as medium-sized. The chain employs TRBV19 and TRBJ2-7, with TRBD1 matching 10 bases. With V trimmed by 8 bases and J by 6 bases, 7 bases remained unmatched. CDR3 length: 13 residues. CDR1 is LNHDA, CDR2 SQIVND, per germline (reference sequence). For the CDR3, the DNA is TGTGCCAGTTCACCGGGACAGGGGTTCGAGCAGTACTTC. Translation gives CASSPGQGFEQYF.

The genes are TRBV4-3 and TRBJ2-3; 7 positions match TRBD1. Trimming cost V 0 bases and J 4 bases; bases outside gene matches: 10. The CDR3 length is 17 residues. The germline CDR1 and CDR2 sequences are LGHNA and YSLEER. CDR3 sequence reads: CASSQDLNRGTSDTQYF. CDR3 sequence (DNA): TGCGCCAGCAGCCAAGATCTCAACAGGGGAACCTCAGATACGCAGTATTTT.